This T cell receptor (beta chain) is drawn from a study of T cell repertoires in ileal Crohn's disease. Background on the study: Thiopurines (around 10) or anti-TNF agents (roughly 17) were given postoperatively to about half. Study findings and constraints: Endoscopic recurrence occurred in every patient whose clonality exceeded 26.8%.

Patients were adults with ileal or ileocolonic Crohn's disease needing resection. TCRB immunosequencing input was 400 to 650 nanograms of biopsy DNA per sample. Libraries were prepared by immunoSEQ multiplex PCR; TCRdb keeps only in-frame clonotypes and omits some of them. The repertoire holds 9,500 to 13,000 clones, with roughly 82% as singletons. This clone counts as medium-sized. Antigen: not known. CDR1 SEHNR and CDR2 FQNEAQ come from the germline V gene (reference sequence). The V gene end was trimmed by 5 bases and the J gene end by 8 bases; junction bases not matched to a gene: 11. CDR3 length: 15 amino acids.

Sequencing input: ileal tissue. The sequence derives from an adult with Crohn's disease. The chain recombines TRBV7-9 with TRBJ2-1; 8 bases fit TRBD1. The CDR3 is CASSIGQGPGDEQFF. CDR3 sequence (DNA): TGTGCCAGCAGCATCGGACAGGGACCAGGGGATGAGCAGTTCTTC. Using reference TRBV7-9 and TRBJ2-1 for the parts outside the CDR3, the full variable domain is DTGVSQNPRHKITKRGQNVTFRCDPISEHNRLYWYRQTLGQGPEFLTYFQNEAQLEKSRLLSDRFSAERPKGSFSTLEIQRTEQGDSAMYLCASSIGQGPGDEQFFGPGTRLTVL.